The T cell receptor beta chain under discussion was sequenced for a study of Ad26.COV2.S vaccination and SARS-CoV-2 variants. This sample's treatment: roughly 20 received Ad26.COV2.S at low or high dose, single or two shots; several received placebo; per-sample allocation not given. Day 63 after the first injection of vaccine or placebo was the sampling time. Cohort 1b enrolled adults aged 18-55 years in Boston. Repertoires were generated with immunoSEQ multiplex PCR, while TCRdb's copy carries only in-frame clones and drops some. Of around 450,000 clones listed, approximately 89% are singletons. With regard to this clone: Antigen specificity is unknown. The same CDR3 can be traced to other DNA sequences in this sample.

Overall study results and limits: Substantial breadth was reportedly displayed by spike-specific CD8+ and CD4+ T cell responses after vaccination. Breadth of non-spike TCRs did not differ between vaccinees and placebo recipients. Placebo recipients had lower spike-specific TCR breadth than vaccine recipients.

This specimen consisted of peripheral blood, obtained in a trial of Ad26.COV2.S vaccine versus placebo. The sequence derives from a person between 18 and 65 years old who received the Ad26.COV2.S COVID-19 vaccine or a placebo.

The CDR3 reads CASSLVGETQYF. The CDR3, as DNA: TGTGCCAGCAGCTTGGTAGGAGAGACCCAGTACTTC. The gene calls are TRBV5-5 and TRBJ2-5; D is undetermined. Germline V CDR1 and CDR2: SGHKS, YYEKEE (reference sequence). The CDR3 is 12 residues long. The V and J ends lost 0 bases and 4 bases respectively, with 4 bases between them.